This T cell receptor beta chain stems from a study of blood T cell repertoires in COVID-19. Looking at the study overall: Specimens from acute and convalescent COVID-19 originated in the United States, Italy and Spain.

Germline assignment: CDR1 SGHDT and CDR2 YYEEEE. The CDR3 spans 14 residues. J was trimmed by 5 bases and V by 3 bases; bases with no gene match: 4. Source study methods: Amplification of reference gene primers was used by the study to estimate nucleated cell counts. The repertoire was sequenced with immunoSEQ multiplex PCR; TCRdb's copy has only in-frame clones and lacks some. Clone size and V and J calls were adopted from that table, with D and trimming inferred from the DNA. Of about 170,000 clones in the sample, around 81% are singletons; the top ten hold under 3%. This TCR derives from a human donor with acute or convalescent COVID-19. The donor label of this sample is uncertain. The V gene is TRBV5-6, the J gene TRBJ2-1, with 8 bases identical to TRBD2. Sequencing input: peripheral blood. The chain's CDR3 is CASSSGTSHNEQFF. The CDR3 coding sequence is TGTGCCAGCAGCTCTGGGACTAGTCACAATGAGCAGTTCTTC.